Presented here are 19 T cell receptor beta chains from one specimen sequenced in a study of cytomegalovirus exposure and HLA in healthy donors. PCR involved 60 Vbeta and 13 Jbeta primers. Measured with immunoSEQ multiplex PCR; TCRdb has only the in-frame clones, and not every one. The sample lists about 190,000 clones, around 87% occurring once. What was sequenced was PBMCs. The receptor source for this set is a man aged 25-45 years in good health and CMV-seronegative.

CDR3 coding DNA: TGTGCCAGCAAGCAGGAGCGGGGGGGGCGCAATGAGCAGTTCTTC. Its protein is CASKQERGGRNEQFF. The gene calls are TRBV2 and TRBJ2-1, with 10 bases matching TRBD2. Germline V gene sequence: CDR1 SNHLY, CDR2 FYNNEI. J lost 6 bases, V lost 7 bases, and 9 bases had no gene match. This CDR3 is 15 amino acids long.

This clone was seen more than once but under ten times. The chain combines TRBV5-5 with TRBJ1-5; D remains unclear. Germline CDR1 and CDR2: SGHKS and YYEKEE (reference sequence). The CDR3 is made up of 15 amino acids. Trimming took 2 bases from V and 6 from J, leaving 15 bases between them. The CDR3 loop is CASSFFGGRGQPQHF. For the CDR3, the DNA is TGTGCCAGCAGCTTTTTTGGAGGGAGAGGTCAGCCCCAGCATTTT.

This sequence joins TRBV6-6 and TRBJ2-3; D call uncertain. This CDR3 has 12 residues. Trimming shortened V by 6 bases and J by 1 base, and 5 bases separated the two germline ends. Per the germline V gene, CDR1 is MNHNY and CDR2 is SVGAGI (reference sequence). The CDR3 sequence is CASRAGTDTQYF. In nucleotides, the CDR3 is TGTGCCAGCAGGGCAGGCACAGATACGCAGTATTTT.

The chain has TRBV28 and TRBJ2-7; possible D gene TRBD1, 5 bases. The V gene lost 6 bases and the J gene lost 6 bases, with 21 bases spanning the gap. There are 15 residues in the CDR3. Germline V gene sequence: CDR1 MDHEN, CDR2 SYDVKM. The CDR3 DNA reads TGTGCCAGCAGACCACGGTTTAGGGGCGGTGGCGAGCAGTACTTC. Translation gives CASRPRFRGGGEQYF.

This chain uses TRBV28 with TRBJ2-6, with D perhaps TRBD2 (6 bases). The germline gives CDR1 MDHEN, CDR2 SYDVKM. CDR3 size: 16 residues. Trimming shortened V by 5 bases and J by 0 bases, and 11 bases separated the two germline ends. The CDR3 spells CASSPGTVSGANVLTF. The CDR3 DNA reads as TGTGCCAGCAGTCCCGGGACTGTCTCTGGGGCCAACGTCCTGACTTTC.

This chain connects TRBV28 to TRBJ1-2; D is undetermined. The CDR3 covers 11 residues. V lost 6 bases, J lost 5 bases, and 7 bases lay in between. Germline CDR1 and CDR2: MDHEN and SYDVKM. DNA for the CDR3: TGTGCCAGCAGAGAACATTATGGCTACACCTTC. Its protein is CASREHYGYTF.

In DNA form, the CDR3 reads TGCGCCAGCAGCCACTACCCTGGAGGCAATCAGCCCCAGCATTTT. Protein product: CASSHYPGGNQPQHF. The chain recombines TRBV4-1 with TRBJ1-5; D remains ambiguous. The CDR3 is 15 residues long. The germline gives CDR1 MGHRA, CDR2 YSYEKL. V was pared by 3 bases and J by 2 bases, with 11 bases between.

The chain joins TRBV28 to TRBJ2-6; D uncertain. This CDR3 is 16 amino acids long. Germline V CDR1 and CDR2: MDHEN, SYDVKM. V shed 1 base and J shed 3 bases, with 10 bases lying between them. The CDR3 here is CASSLSGTIGANVLTF. The DNA of the CDR3 is TGTGCCAGCAGTTTATCGGGTACGATTGGGGCCAACGTCCTGACTTTC.

The chain is built from TRBV18 and TRBJ1-5, with TRBD1 matching over 8 bases. J lost 5 bases, V lost 2 bases, and 5 bases had no gene match. Germline V gene lookup returns CDR1 KGHSH and CDR2 LQKENI. The CDR3 consists of 15 residues. CDR3 DNA: TGTGCCAGCTCACCAAACCAGGGGGCGGATCAGCCCCAGCATTTT. Its translation: CASSPNQGADQPQHF.

This chain links TRBV6-1 with TRBJ2-7; TRBD1 might be the D (5 bases). V was cut by 4 bases and J by 12 bases, with 13 bases left in between. The CDR3 extends over 11 amino acids. In germline, CDR1 is MNHNS, CDR2 SASEGT. CDR3 DNA sequence: TGTGCCAGCAGTGGAGTACAGGATCTGTACTTC. Protein: CASSGVQDLYF.

J is TRBJ2-3 and V is TRBV7-6; TRBD2 agrees at 16 bases. Germline CDR1 and CDR2: SGHVS and FNYEAQ. The V gene end was trimmed by 6 bases and the J gene end by 1 base; junction bases not matched to a gene: 4. The CDR3 is 17 residues long. The CDR3 coding sequence is TGTGCCAGCAGGGGACTAGCGGGAGGGCCTGGCACAGATACGCAGTATTTT. Its protein product is CASRGLAGGPGTDTQYF.

The rearrangement uses TRBV28 and TRBJ1-4, with 8 bases identical to TRBD1. In germline, CDR1 is MDHEN, CDR2 SYDVKM. This CDR3 is built from 14 residues. The DNA for the CDR3 is TGTGCGGGGAGGCCCACAGGGGGGGGTGAAAAACTGTTTTTT. Translating it yields CAGRPTGGGEKLFF.

The genes are TRBV5-1 and TRBJ2-5, with no clear D. V lost 6 bases and J lost 2, with 14 bases in between. The germline gives CDR1 SGHRS, CDR2 YFSETQ. The length of the CDR3 is 14 residues. CDR3 sequence reads: CASTNPRDQETQYF. Here the CDR3 DNA reads TGCGCCAGCACCAATCCAAGAGATCAAGAGACCCAGTACTTC.

The chain is built from TRBV21-1 and TRBJ2-7; TRBD1 is the table's D call and was not checked against the DNA. TRBV21-1 is noted as a pseudogene. This CDR3 is built from 20 residues. The CDR3 DNA reads TGTGCCAGCAGCAAAGACTGGACGCCGGGACAGGGGGCTGAATCCTACGAGCAGTACTTC. Translation gives CASSKDWTPGQGAESYEQYF.

The chain combines TRBV7-9 with TRBJ2-1; 9 nucleotides line up with TRBD1. With V trimmed by 6 bases and J by 12 bases, 6 bases remained unmatched. The CDR3 is 12 amino acids. Germline CDR1 and CDR2: SEHNR and FQNEAQ (reference sequence). CDR3 amino acids: CASRPGTGRQFF. CDR3 DNA: TGTGCCAGCAGACCCGGGACAGGGAGGCAGTTCTTC.

The rearrangement uses TRBV10-3 and TRBJ2-7; weak D call: TRBD2 (7 bases). Trimming left V 4 bases short and J 6 bases short, with 22 bases between. CDR3 length equals 16 residues. From germline, CDR1 is ENHRY and CDR2 SYGVKD. The CDR3 region is CAISATVGGGGIEQYF. In nucleotides, the CDR3 is TGTGCCATCAGTGCAACGGTGGGGGGGGGCGGTATCGAGCAGTACTTC.

This clone occurred once. V usage is TRBV10-3 and J usage is TRBJ2-1; 11 bases match TRBD2. J lost 4 bases, V lost 6 bases, and 5 bases had no gene match. CDR3 length: 15 amino acids. The V gene's germline CDR1 is ENHRY and CDR2 SYGVKD. CDR3: CAISLGTSGYNEQFF. The CDR3 DNA sequence: TGTGCCATCAGCCTCGGGACTAGCGGATACAATGAGCAGTTCTTC.

J is TRBJ2-7 and V is TRBV6-6, with TRBD1 matching over 8 bases. The CDR3 length is 15 residues. V lost 2 bases to trimming and J lost 4 bases; unmatched junction nucleotides: 7. CDR1 MNHNY and CDR2 SVGAGI come from the germline V gene (reference sequence). The CDR3 bases are TGTGCCAGCAGTTACGATGCAGGACAGGGTTACGAGCAGTACTTC. This encodes CASSYDAGQGYEQYF.

This clone was detected a few times. The gene calls are TRBV28 and TRBJ1-2, with TRBD1 as a possible D gene (6 bases). This CDR3 comprises 19 residues. CDR1 and CDR2 (germline): MDHEN, SYDVKM. The V gene lost 5 bases and the J gene lost 8 bases, with 33 bases spanning the gap. The CDR3 spells CASSPHLRLLGQSTPGYTF. DNA for the CDR3: TGTGCCAGCAGTCCACACCTTAGATTGCTCGGACAGAGTACACCGGGCTACACCTTC.